This TCR beta chain was recovered during a study of cytomegalovirus exposure and HLA in healthy donors. Study outcomes and limitations: CMV antigen specificity was confirmed in vitro for a few CMV-associated chains. Reportedly, diagnosis of cytomegalovirus status by the classifier showed high specificity and sensitivity. Most TCR sequences were rare, but some public TCRs occurred in many donors.

V lost 7 bases and J lost 0, with 7 bases in between. The CDR3 length is 13 residues. Germline V gene sequence: CDR1 MNHEY, CDR2 SVGAGI. A note on this clone: Its cognate antigen is unknown.

The repertoire was sequenced with immunoSEQ multiplex PCR; TCRdb's copy has only in-frame clones and lacks some. The repertoire includes roughly 80,000 clones, approximately 91% of them detected once, and over 2% sits in the top ten. The receptor was derived from a man aged 30-40 years in good health and CMV-seronegative. The sequenced material came from PBMCs. This chain links TRBV6-5 with TRBJ2-1; no clear D gene. CDR3 DNA sequence: TGTGCCAGCAAACTAAGCTCCTACAATGAGCAGTTCTTC. Its protein is CASKLSSYNEQFF.